A single sample is the source of the 17 T cell receptor beta chains below, sequenced in a study of response to subunit inactivated influenza vaccine. Via MiXCR, TCRdb re-called the RT-PCR reads, giving one row per CDR3 protein. The sample has more than 700,000 distinct CDR3 sequences; 21% are singletons. This specimen consisted of PBMCs from blood, obtained 4 to 6 days after vaccination. The origin of the receptors is a man in his fifties or sixties who received an inactivated influenza vaccine.

The table lists this clonotype with many counts. CDR3 DNA: TGTGCCAGCAGCGCAGGACTAGCGGGAGTGGGGAATGAGCAGTTCTTC. Amino acids: CASSAGLAGVGNEQFF. The chain uses TRBV7-2 and TRBJ2-1; 13 bases agree with TRBD2. This CDR3 region has 16 residues. V lost 5 bases, J lost 7 bases, and 8 bases stayed unmatched. The germline CDR1 and CDR2 sequences are SGHTA and FQGNSA.

This clonotype was picked up many times. This CDR3 is CASSLHRALAGVADTQYF. The CDR3 coding sequence is TGCGCCAGCAGCCTCCACCGGGCCCTAGCGGGAGTAGCAGATACGCAGTATTTT. The genes are TRBV4-3 and TRBJ2-3; 10 bases agree with TRBD2. This CDR3 is built from 18 residues. The V segment lost 4 bases and the J segment 4 bases; nucleotides outside the gene matches: 14. Germline V CDR1 and CDR2: LGHNA, YSLEER.

The CDR3: CASSVAGNRNEQYF. The CDR3 DNA follows: TGTGCCAGCAGCGTAGCTGGGAACAGGAACGAGCAGTACTTC. The chain combines TRBV9 with TRBJ2-7; possibly TRBD1 for D (5 bases). The V end lost 0 bases, the J end lost 5 bases, and 12 bases lay between the germline ends. CDR3 length: 14 amino acids. Looked up from germline, CDR1 is SGDLS and CDR2 is YYNGEE. Filled out from reference TRBV9 and TRBJ2-7, the complete variable domain reads DSGVTQTPKHLITATGQRVTLRCSPRSGDLSVYWYQQSLDQGLQFLIQYYNGEERAKGNILERFSAQQFPDLHSELNLSSLELGDSALYFCASSVAGNRNEQYFGPGTRLTVT.

The chain has TRBV27 and TRBJ2-5, with 8 bases identical to TRBD2. After removal of 3 bases from V and 6 bases from J, the junction contained 21 bases not matched to a gene. The CDR3 is made up of 19 amino acids. Germline CDR1 MNHEY, CDR2 SMNVEV (reference sequence). CDR3 DNA sequence: TGTGCCAGCAGTTTTTCAGTCTCCTTACTAGCGGCCAAGGGGAAGACCCAGTACTTC. Protein product: CASSFSVSLLAAKGKTQYF.

The CDR3 bases are TGTGCCAGCAGCCAAATTTCGGGAGCGGAGACCCAGTACTTC. Protein: CASSQISGAETQYF. The V gene is TRBV3-1, the J gene TRBJ2-5, with D possibly TRBD2 on 6 matching bases. The V gene's germline CDR1 is LGHDT and CDR2 YNNKEL (reference sequence). V shed 2 bases and J shed 5 bases, with 12 bases lying between them. The CDR3 consists of 14 residues.

This clonotype was picked up a small number of times. The rearrangement uses TRBV30 and TRBJ2-5; 13 nucleotides line up with TRBD2. In germline, CDR1 is GTSNPN, CDR2 SVGIG (reference sequence). V dropped 2 bases and J dropped 2; count of bases not matched to a gene: 5. This CDR3 comprises 16 residues. As DNA, the CDR3 is TGTGCCTGGAGTACGGGACTAGCGGGGTTACAAGAGACCCAGTACTTC. Translation gives CAWSTGLAGLQETQYF.

In this sample, this clonotype turned up a few times. This sequence joins TRBV12-3 or TRBV12-4 and TRBJ2-7; D is unclear. Trimming removed 5 bases from V and 4 bases from J, with 12 bases in between. The CDR3 is 13 amino acids. For the CDR3, the DNA is TGTGCCAGCAGTCGGACGGGCTTATACGAGCAGTACTTC. Its translation: CASSRTGLYEQYF.

Only a few counts were recorded for this clonotype. This sequence may be a read error, since a much larger clone differs from it by one base. V gene TRBV27 combines with J gene TRBJ2-4; the D gene is possibly TRBD2 (5 bases). Trimming pared 6 bases from V and 8 bases from J, leaving 8 bases between. The CDR3 loop spans 11 amino acids. CDR1 is MNHEY, CDR2 SMNVEV, per germline (reference sequence). The chain's CDR3 is CASRFGDIQYF. Written as DNA, the CDR3 is TGTGCCAGCAGATTCGGGGACATTCAGTACTTC.

The chain carries TRBV12-3 or TRBV12-4 and TRBJ2-7; D is uncertain. The CDR3 runs to 13 residues. V shed 3 bases and J shed 5 bases, with 11 bases lying between them. CDR3 nucleotides: TGTGCCAGCAGTTTTGGGCCTAGAGACGAGCAGTACTTC. Protein product: CASSFGPRDEQYF.

The V call is TRBV27, the J call TRBJ2-7, with a weak D call TRBD2 (6 bases). The CDR3 sequence is 14 residues long. Germline-derived CDR1 and CDR2 are MNHEY and SMNVEV (reference sequence). V was pared by 2 bases and J by 7 bases, with 15 bases between. CDR3 DNA: TGTGCCAGCAGTTTAGCGGGAAGGGGTGATGAGCAGTACTTC. Protein product: CASSLAGRGDEQYF.

The chain has TRBV25-1 and TRBJ2-3; 12 bases are a match to TRBD2. Unmatched junction bases numbered 4, after V lost 3 bases and J lost 0 bases. CDR3 length equals 17 residues. The germline CDR1 and CDR2 sequences are MGHDK and SYGVNS. The CDR3 coding sequence is TGTGCCAGCAGTGACGGACTAGCGGGGAGCAGCACAGATACGCAGTATTTT. Protein product: CASSDGLAGSSTDTQYF.

The rearrangement joins TRBV10-2 to TRBJ2-7; a weak D match, TRBD2 (6 bases). Looked up from germline, CDR1 is WSHSY and CDR2 is SAAADI. The CDR3 has 15 residues. The germline V and J ends were trimmed by 3 bases and 2 bases, with 14 bases remaining between them. The CDR3 region is CASSESGHFAYEQYF. The CDR3 DNA is TGCGCCAGCAGTGAAAGCGGGCACTTTGCCTACGAGCAGTACTTC.

This clonotype has just a few counts. The V gene is TRBV5-1, the J gene TRBJ2-1; the match to TRBD1 covers 11 bases. CDR3 length: 16 residues. Germline assignment: CDR1 SGHRS and CDR2 YFSETQ. V lost 1 base, J lost 9 bases, and 9 bases stayed unmatched. This CDR3 reads CASSLMGQGVGGEQFF. The DNA of the CDR3 is TGCGCCAGCAGCTTGATGGGACAGGGGGTTGGAGGTGAGCAGTTCTTC.

Ten or more counts support this clonotype. This chain uses TRBV7-2 with TRBJ2-7, with 8 bases fitting TRBD1. The V segment lost 4 bases and the J segment 1 base; nucleotides outside the gene matches: 3. Germline V gives CDR1 SGHTA, CDR2 FQGNSA. CDR3 length equals 14 residues. The CDR3 DNA follows: TGTGCCAGCAGCTCCAGGACAGGGTCCTACGAGCAGTACTTC. Its translation: CASSSRTGSYEQYF.

The chain carries TRBV5-6 and TRBJ2-5, with 8 bases identical to TRBD1. Germline values: CDR1 SGHDT, CDR2 YYEEEE. Germline trimming cut 4 bases from V and 4 bases from J; bases unmatched to any gene: 18. There are 18 residues in the CDR3. CDR3 residues: CASSATGQGSGWGETQYF. Here the CDR3 DNA reads TGTGCCAGCAGCGCTACCGGACAGGGTAGTGGGTGGGGAGAGACCCAGTACTTC.

V and J are TRBV12-3 or TRBV12-4 and TRBJ2-6, with D uncertain. The V and J ends lost 6 bases and 0 bases respectively, with 12 bases between them. The length of the CDR3 is 16 residues. CDR3 in amino acids: CASSRPSPSGANVLTF. DNA of the CDR3: TGTGCCAGCAGCCGCCCATCCCCCTCTGGGGCCAACGTCCTGACTTTC.

This clonotype was observed a few times. The V call is TRBV7-2, the J call TRBJ1-4; D might be TRBD1 (6 bases). The CDR3 is made up of 13 amino acids. The germline CDR1 and CDR2 sequences are SGHTA and FQGNSA. V lost 3 bases, J lost 7 bases, and 9 bases lay in between. In DNA, the CDR3 is TGTGCCAGCAGCTTGGGGGGGGCTGAAAAACTGTTTTTT. The encoded protein is CASSLGGAEKLFF.